What follows describes a single TCR beta chain. Its antigen is not identified. The assay was immunoSEQ multiplex PCR, and TCRdb's table has in-frame clones only and misses some. Among 30,000 to 35,000 clones, nearly 85% were seen once, and the ten largest hold about 22%. The germline V and J ends were trimmed by 0 bases and 9 bases, with 18 bases remaining between them. CDR1 SGDLS and CDR2 YYNGEE come from the germline V gene. This CDR3 comprises 15 residues. This specimen belongs to a study of OX40 agonist ivuxolimab in advanced cancers. At the level of the study: At around 83% male, the cohort had a mean age of about 60 years, ranging from 23 to 79. Prior anti-PD-1, anti-PD-L1 or anti-CTLA-4 therapy did not bar entry, and approximately 43% had some. Study-wide points: Antigen specificity of clonally expanded peripheral T cells was not established.

The input for sequencing was CD4+ or CD8+ T cells sorted from blood, taken in a trial of the OX40 agonist ivuxolimab. This clonotype was sampled from an adult with an advanced solid tumor such as melanoma, head and neck, liver or kidney cancer. J is TRBJ2-5 and V is TRBV9, with D perhaps matching TRBD2 (6 bases). In nucleotides, the CDR3 is TGTGCCAGCAGCGTAGGCGGCCTGGGCGGGGAGGCCCAGTACTTC. Amino acids: CASSVGGLGGEAQYF. Together with reference TRBV9 and TRBJ2-5, the CDR3 gives the full variable domain: DSGVTQTPKHLITATGQRVTLRCSPRSGDLSVYWYQQSLDQGLQFLIQYYNGEERAKGNILERFSAQQFPDLHSELNLSSLELGDSALYFCASSVGGLGGEAQYFGPGTRLLVL.